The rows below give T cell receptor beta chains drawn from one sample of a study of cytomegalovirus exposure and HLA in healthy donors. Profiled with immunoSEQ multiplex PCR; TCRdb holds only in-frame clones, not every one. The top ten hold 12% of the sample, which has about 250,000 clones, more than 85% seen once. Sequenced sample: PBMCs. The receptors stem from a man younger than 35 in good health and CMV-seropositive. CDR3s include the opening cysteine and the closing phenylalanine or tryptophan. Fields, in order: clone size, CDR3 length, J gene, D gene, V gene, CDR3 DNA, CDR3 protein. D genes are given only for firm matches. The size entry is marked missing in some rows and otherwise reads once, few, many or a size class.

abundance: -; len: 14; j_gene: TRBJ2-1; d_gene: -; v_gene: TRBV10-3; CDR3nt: TGTGCCATCAGGCAGAGTACCTCCTACAATGAGCAGTTCTTC; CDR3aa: CAIRQSTSYNEQFF
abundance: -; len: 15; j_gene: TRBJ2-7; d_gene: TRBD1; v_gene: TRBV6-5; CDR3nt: TGTGCCAGCTCCTCGAACCGGGACAGGGTCAACGAGCAGTACTTC; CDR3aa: CASSSNRDRVNEQYF
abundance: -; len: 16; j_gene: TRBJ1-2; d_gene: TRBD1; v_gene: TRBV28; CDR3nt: TGTGCCAGCAGTTCCGGGACAGGGATCATTAACTATGGCTACACCTTC; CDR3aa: CASSSGTGIINYGYTF
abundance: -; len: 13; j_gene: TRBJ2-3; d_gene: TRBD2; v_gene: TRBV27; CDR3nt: TGTGCCAGCAGTTTGCGGGGGTCAGATACGCAGTATTTT; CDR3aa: CASSLRGSDTQYF
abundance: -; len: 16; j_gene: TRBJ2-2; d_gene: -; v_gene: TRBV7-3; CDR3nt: TGTGCCAGCAGCTTACGTTCGGGAGCCGGGACCGGGGAGCTGTTTTTT; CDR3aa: CASSLRSGAGTGELFF
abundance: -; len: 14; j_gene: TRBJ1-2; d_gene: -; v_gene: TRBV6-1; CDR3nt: TGTGCCAGTCGCGCCGGCCAAGCTAACTATGGCTACACCTTC; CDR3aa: CASRAGQANYGYTF
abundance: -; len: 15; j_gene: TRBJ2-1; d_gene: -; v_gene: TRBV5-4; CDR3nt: TGTGCCAGCAGCCTGAGCGGAAGCTCCTACAATGAGCAGTTCTTC; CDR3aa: CASSLSGSSYNEQFF
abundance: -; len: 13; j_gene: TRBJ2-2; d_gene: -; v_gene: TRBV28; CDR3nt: TGTGCCAGCAGTTTTACATACACCGGGGAGCTGTTTTTT; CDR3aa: CASSFTYTGELFF
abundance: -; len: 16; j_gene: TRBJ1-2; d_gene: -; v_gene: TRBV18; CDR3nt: TGTGCCAGCTCACCCATAAGGGCGCAGTTGAACTATGGCTACACCTTC; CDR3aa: CASSPIRAQLNYGYTF
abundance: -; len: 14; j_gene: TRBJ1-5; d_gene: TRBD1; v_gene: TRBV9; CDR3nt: TGTGCCAGCAGCGTAGGGGACAGTACCGGGCCCCAGCATTTT; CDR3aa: CASSVGDSTGPQHF
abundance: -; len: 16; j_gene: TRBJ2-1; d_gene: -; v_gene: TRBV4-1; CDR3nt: TGCGCCAGCAGCCAAAAGGGGAGCTCCGCTTGGGGTGAGCAGTTCTTC; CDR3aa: CASSQKGSSAWGEQFF
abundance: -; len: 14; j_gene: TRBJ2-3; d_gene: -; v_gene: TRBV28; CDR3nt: TGTGCCAGTTGGCCCGGGGATTTCACAGATACGCAGTATTTT; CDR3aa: CASWPGDFTDTQYF
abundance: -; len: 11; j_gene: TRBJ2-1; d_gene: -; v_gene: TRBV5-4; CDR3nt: TGTGCCAGCAGCTCAGACGGTGAGCAGTTCTTC; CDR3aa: CASSSDGEQFF
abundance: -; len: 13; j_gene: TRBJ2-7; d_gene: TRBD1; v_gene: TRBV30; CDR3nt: TGTGCCTCATCAAAGGACAGGACCTACGAGCAGTACTTC; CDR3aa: CASSKDRTYEQYF
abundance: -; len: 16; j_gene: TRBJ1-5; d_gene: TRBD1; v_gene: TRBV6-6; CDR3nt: TGTGCCAGCAGTAAACGCCGGGACAGGTCCCATCAGCCCCAGCATTTT; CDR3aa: CASSKRRDRSHQPQHF
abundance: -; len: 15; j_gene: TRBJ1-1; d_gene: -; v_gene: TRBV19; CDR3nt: TGTGCCAGTAGTATTGGAAGTCGTTCGAACACTGAAGCTTTCTTT; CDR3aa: CASSIGSRSNTEAFF
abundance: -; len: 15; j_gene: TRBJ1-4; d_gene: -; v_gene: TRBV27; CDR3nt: TGTGCCAGCAGTGCAGGAGTAACAACTAATGAAAAACTGTTTTTT; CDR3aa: CASSAGVTTNEKLFF
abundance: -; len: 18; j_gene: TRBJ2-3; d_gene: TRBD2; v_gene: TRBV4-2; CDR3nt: TGTGCCAGCAGCCCTGGGGCTAGCGGGAGAGGGGGGGCAGATACGCAGTATTTT; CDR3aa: CASSPGASGRGGADTQYF
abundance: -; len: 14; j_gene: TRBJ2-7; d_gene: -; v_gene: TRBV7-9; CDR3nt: TGTGCCAGCAGCTTAGGTGCCAGGATCTACGAGCAGTACTTC; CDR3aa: CASSLGARIYEQYF
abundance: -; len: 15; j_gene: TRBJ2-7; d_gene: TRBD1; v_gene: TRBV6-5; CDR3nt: TGTGCCAGCAGTTACTTGGGGACAGGGTCATACGAGCAGTACTTC; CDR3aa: CASSYLGTGSYEQYF
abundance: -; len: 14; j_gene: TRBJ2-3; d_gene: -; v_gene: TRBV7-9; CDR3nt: TGTGCCAGCAGCTTAAGCCTAAGCTCAGATACGCAGTATTTT; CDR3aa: CASSLSLSSDTQYF
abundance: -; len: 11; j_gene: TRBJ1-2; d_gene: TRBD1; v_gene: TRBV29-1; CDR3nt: TGCAGCGTTGACAGGGGGTATGGCTACACCTTC; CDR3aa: CSVDRGYGYTF
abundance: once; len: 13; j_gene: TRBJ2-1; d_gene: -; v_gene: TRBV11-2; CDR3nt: TGTGCCAGCAGCTCGCACTCTATAAATGAGCAGTTCTTC; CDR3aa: CASSSHSINEQFF
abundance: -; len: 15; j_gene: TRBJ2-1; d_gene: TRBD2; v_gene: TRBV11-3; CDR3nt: TGTGCCAGCAGCTCCGAGGGACTAGCGGGAGATGAGCAGTTCTTC; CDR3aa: CASSSEGLAGDEQFF
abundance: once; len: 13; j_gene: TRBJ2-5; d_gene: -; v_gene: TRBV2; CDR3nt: TGTGCCAGCAGTGACGTAATCCAAGAGACCCAGTACTTC; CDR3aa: CASSDVIQETQYF
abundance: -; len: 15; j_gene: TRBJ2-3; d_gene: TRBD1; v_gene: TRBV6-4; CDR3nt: TGTGCCAGCAGTTCGGGACAGGGGGCGACAGATACGCAGTATTTT; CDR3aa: CASSSGQGATDTQYF
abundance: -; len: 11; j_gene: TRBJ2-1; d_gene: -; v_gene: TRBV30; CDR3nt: TGTGCCTGGAGGGTGGACCGTGAGCAGTTCTTC; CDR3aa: CAWRVDREQFF
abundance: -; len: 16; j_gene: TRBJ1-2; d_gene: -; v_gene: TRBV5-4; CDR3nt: TGTGCCAGCAGCTTGGTTGGTGGATCTGCCTCGTTGGGCTACACCTTC; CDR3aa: CASSLVGGSASLGYTF
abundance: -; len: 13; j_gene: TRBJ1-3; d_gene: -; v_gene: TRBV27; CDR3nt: TGTGCCAGCAGTTTTCGGACTGGAAACACCATATATTTT; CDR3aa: CASSFRTGNTIYF
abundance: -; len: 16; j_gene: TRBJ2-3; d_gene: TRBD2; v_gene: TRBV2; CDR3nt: TGTGCCAGCAGTGAAGTCCTTGCTAGCGGGGGGGATACGCAGTATTTT; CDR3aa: CASSEVLASGGDTQYF